This T cell receptor (beta chain) appears in the sequencing data of a study of T cell responses to AZD1222 COVID-19 vaccine. The study's findings and limits: In all cases, repertoires were sampled only after the peak T cell response. Reports indicate that nearly half of spike-specific TCRs are directed at unmutated variant regions. A mostly white British donor set with more females was recruited, and clonal diversity was possibly underestimated.

In regard to this clone: Its target is not known.

Sequenced by immunoSEQ multiplex PCR; TCRdb stores in-frame clones only, minus some. This sample has tens of thousands of clones; 85% to 90% occur once, and the top ten carry roughly 9.6%. Germline CDR1 and CDR2: PRHDT and FYEKMQ (reference sequence). Trimming shortened V by 3 bases and J by 6 bases, and 5 bases separated the two germline ends. This CDR3 is 12 amino acids long. Second-dose intervals near 4 or 12 weeks were combined. V is TRBV13 and J is TRBJ2-2, with D unclear. This receptor was obtained from an adult who received the AZD1222 COVID-19 vaccine. The sample in question was peripheral blood, obtained 28 days after the second AZD1222 dose. The CDR3, as DNA: TGTGCCAGCAGCTTTTATTCCGGGGAGCTGTTTTTT. This gives the protein CASSFYSGELFF.